The clone carrying this T cell receptor beta chain was found a few times. The antigen remains unidentified. PCR employed 60 Vbeta and 13 Jbeta primers. Per the original methods: Unique TCR beta chains totaled roughly 79 million in a later count, with about 11 million of them shared. Generated by immunoSEQ multiplex PCR, the TCRdb table keeps only in-frame clones and is missing some. The DNA gave D and trimming, while V, J and clone size come from that table. Among tens of thousands of clones listed, 65% to 80% were seen once. CDR1 and CDR2 (germline): SGHAT, FQNNGV. Trimming left V 8 bases short and J 5 bases short, with 21 bases between. The CDR3 totals 15 residues. The sample is drawn from a study of cytomegalovirus exposure and HLA in healthy donors. Study-level information: Some 91 million unique TCRs from HLA-typed donors were held in an early release of data. Genotyping showed 75% to 90% of roughly 400 donors falling in the Caucasian-associated ancestry cluster. Whole-study results and caveats: Altogether, 150 to 200 TCR beta chains were recorded as cytomegalovirus-associated.

The source is a man in his forties in good health and CMV-seropositive. The genes are TRBV11-2 and TRBJ1-1; D possibly corresponds to TRBD1 (5 bases). The sample taken for sequencing was PBMCs. The CDR3 region is CASAYDGGLGTEAFF. CDR3 DNA: TGTGCCAGCGCCTACGACGGGGGGTTGGGTACTGAAGCTTTCTTT.